This T cell receptor beta chain was sequenced for a study of cytomegalovirus exposure and HLA in healthy donors. Study-level points and caveats: Across donors, presence/absence analyses took sequencing depth to be roughly uniform. Later, an analysis showed that TCR beta chains associated with HLA were more clonally expanded than others that were equally common.

PCR involved 60 Vbeta and 13 Jbeta primers. Sequencing used immunoSEQ multiplex PCR; TCRdb keeps in-frame clones, though not all of them. The sample has about 170,000 clones, roughly 76% seen once. CDR1 and CDR2 (germline): SNHLY, FYNNEI. V lost 8 bases, J lost 7 bases, and 18 bases lay in between. The CDR3 is made up of 14 amino acids. Comments on this clone: Its antigen is undetermined.

The chain carries TRBV2 and TRBJ1-5; a possible D gene is TRBD1 (5 bases). The sequenced material came from PBMCs. The origin of this receptor is a male donor in good health and CMV-seronegative. The DNA of the CDR3 is TGTGCCAGCGGGGTTCGAAACGGGGGACAGCCCCAGCATTTT. This codes for CASGVRNGGQPQHF. Looking up the rest from reference TRBV2 and TRBJ1-5 gives the full variable domain: EPEVTQTPSHQVTQMGQEVILRCVPISNHLYFYWYRQILGQKVEFLVSFYNNEISEKSEIFDDQFSVERPDGSNFTLKIRSTKLEDSAMYFCASGVRNGGQPQHFGDGTRLSIL.